This is a list of T cell receptor beta chains from one sample in a study of shared clonotypes between healthy human individuals. Clones were sequenced by immunoSEQ multiplex PCR, and TCRdb holds only the in-frame ones, with some missing. The table includes some 1 million clones, about three quarters detected once. Sequencing was done on a sample of memory CD4+ T cells sorted from blood. These receptors came from a man younger than 35 in good health. Each CDR3 is given with its conserved first and last residue. Fields, in order: clone size, J gene, D gene, CDR3 length, V gene, CDR3 DNA, CDR3 protein. The D gene is left open where the match is weak. Rows give clone size only sometimes, using once, few, many, or a class for an expanded clone.

>.|TRBJ2-1|TRBD2|16|TRBV6-1
TGTGCCAGCAGTGGGCGCGGGGCGGGAGCCCTCAATGAGCAGTTCTTC
CASSGRGAGALNEQFF
>few|TRBJ1-2|TRBD1|14|TRBV7-9
TGTGCCAGCAGCGCCCCGACAGGGAACTATGGCTACACCTTC
CASSAPTGNYGYTF
>.|TRBJ1-6|TRBD1|16|TRBV5-4
TGTGCCAGCAGCTATGGACAGGGCTCCTATAATTCACCCCTCCACTTT
CASSYGQGSYNSPLHF
>many|TRBJ2-7|TRBD2|16|TRBV4-1
TGCGCCAGCAGCCAAGTTAAGCTAGCGGGATCCTACGAGCAGTACTTC
CASSQVKLAGSYEQYF
>many|TRBJ2-2|TRBD2|15|TRBV5-4
TGTGCCAGCAGCTTTAGCGGGATATACACCGGGGAGCTGTTTTTT
CASSFSGIYTGELFF
>.|TRBJ2-7|TRBD1|16|TRBV19
TGTGCCAGTAGTACTCGTGGACAGGGCTTCTCCTACGAGCAGTACTTC
CASSTRGQGFSYEQYF
>.|TRBJ2-3|.|12|TRBV7-2
TGTGCCAGCAGCTTAGGGTTTAATACGCAGTATTTT
CASSLGFNTQYF
>.|TRBJ1-1|.|13|TRBV2
TGTGCCAGCGCTGATGGGATGAACACTGAAGCTTTCTTT
CASADGMNTEAFF
>.|TRBJ1-6|.|14|TRBV2
TGTGCCAGCAAAGGGGGGACCTATAATTCACCCCTCCACTTT
CASKGGTYNSPLHF
>.|TRBJ2-2|TRBD1|16|TRBV28
TGTGCCAGCAGCTCTGGGACAGGCCAGTCATCCGGGGAGCTGTTTTTT
CASSSGTGQSSGELFF
>few|TRBJ2-5|TRBD2|18|TRBV4-3
TGCGCCAGCAGCCAGGAGTCCCCACTAGCGGGAGGCTGGGAGACCCAGTACTTC
CASSQESPLAGGWETQYF
>.|TRBJ2-2|TRBD2|15|TRBV18
TGTGCCAGCTCATACGGACTAGCGGGAGCCGGGGAGCTGTTTTTT
CASSYGLAGAGELFF
>few|TRBJ2-5|TRBD1|14|TRBV7-8
TGTGCCAGCAGTTCAGGACAGGGAGGTGGGACCCAGTACTTC
CASSSGQGGGTQYF
>few|TRBJ2-2|.|11|TRBV30
TGTGCCTGGACTGACACCGGGGAGCTGTTTTTT
CAWTDTGELFF
>.|TRBJ2-3|TRBD2|16|TRBV6-6
TGTGCCAGCAGGCGGACTAGCGGGGGAATGACAGATACGCAGTATTTT
CASRRTSGGMTDTQYF
>once|TRBJ2-5|.|12|TRBV29-1
TGCAGCGCGGAGAGAGGGGGGAAGACCCAGTACTTC
CSAERGGKTQYF
>few|TRBJ2-1|.|14|TRBV7-9
TGTGCCAGCAGCTTAGGACAGGTTCCCTCTGAGCAGTTCTTC
CASSLGQVPSEQFF
>.|TRBJ2-5|.|13|TRBV11-2
TGTGCCAGCAGCCGCGAGCGGCAAGAGACCCAGCACTTC
CASSRERQETQHF
>.|TRBJ1-1|.|13|TRBV2
TGTGCCAGCAGTCCCGACGGGAGGACTGAAGCTTTCTTT
CASSPDGRTEAFF
>few|TRBJ1-2|.|14|TRBV27
TGTGCCAGCAGTTTTAGGGGCGGCTACTATGGCTACACCTTC
CASSFRGGYYGYTF
>many|TRBJ2-7|.|14|TRBV23-1
TGCGCCAGCAGCCCCCCGAGGACAGACCACGAGCAGTACTTC
CASSPPRTDHEQYF
>.|TRBJ2-5|.|13|TRBV6-1
TGTGCCACCCAGCCCAGGCTGGCAGAGACCCAGTACTTC
CATQPRLAETQYF
>.|TRBJ2-3|.|13|TRBV6-6
TGTGGCATCAGCAGGGGTAGAGGAGATACGCAGTATTTT
CGISRGRGDTQYF
>.|TRBJ2-7|TRBD2|15|TRBV7-3
TGTGCCAGCAGCACTAGCGGGGGGGCCTCCTACGAGCAGTACTTC
CASSTSGGASYEQYF
>.|TRBJ1-2|TRBD1|15|TRBV28
TGTGCCAGCAGTTTGTTGGGACAGGGGGCAGGTGGCTACACCTTC
CASSLLGQGAGGYTF
>.|TRBJ2-1|TRBD1|15|TRBV2
TGTGCCAGCAGTGGTGGACAGGGGGTCGTCAATGAGCAGTTCTTC
CASSGGQGVVNEQFF
>.|TRBJ2-2|.|13|TRBV5-1
TGCGCCAGCAGCTTGGAGTTGTCCGGGGAGCTGTTTTTT
CASSLELSGELFF
>.|TRBJ2-1|TRBD2|14|TRBV5-1
TGCGCCAGCAGCTTAAGACTAGCGGGCAATGAGCAGTTCTTC
CASSLRLAGNEQFF
>once|TRBJ1-6|TRBD1|16|TRBV9
TGTGCCAGCAGCTCGCGAGACAGGGCCCATAATTCACCCCTCCACTTT
CASSSRDRAHNSPLHF
>few|TRBJ2-7|TRBD1|16|TRBV4-1
TGCGCCAGCAGCCAAACTTTCCGGGACAGGGACTACGAGCAGTACTTC
CASSQTFRDRDYEQYF
>.|TRBJ1-2|.|11|TRBV29-1
TGCAGCGTTGAAGTTGTGGGAGGCTACACCTTC
CSVEVVGGYTF
>.|TRBJ1-1|.|14|TRBV5-4
TGTGCCAGCAAAGGTTCGGCAGGGAACACTGAAGCTTTCTTT
CASKGSAGNTEAFF
>.|TRBJ1-4|.|16|TRBV10-3
TGTGCCATCAGTGAGAGGCTATCGGCTGGTAATGAAAAACTGTTTTTT
CAISERLSAGNEKLFF
>.|TRBJ2-4|.|15|TRBV18
TGTGCCAGCTCACCAGCAGGTTTCGCCAAAAACATTCAGTACTTC
CASSPAGFAKNIQYF
>.|TRBJ1-1|TRBD1|15|TRBV7-3
TGTGCCAGCAGCCCCCTGGGACAGGGGAACACTGAAGCTTTCTTT
CASSPLGQGNTEAFF
>.|TRBJ2-3|.|15|TRBV13
TGTGCCAGCAGCTCGGGGGGCCATGGAAAAGATACGCAGTATTTT
CASSSGGHGKDTQYF
>.|TRBJ2-4|.|17|TRBV7-2
TGTGCCAGCAGCTTAGTAAGGGTAGGGAGAACCAAAAACATTCAGTACTTC
CASSLVRVGRTKNIQYF
>many|TRBJ2-1|TRBD2|16|TRBV5-1
TGCGCCAGCAGCTTAGAGGGCGGGAGCTCCTACAATGAGCAGTTCTTC
CASSLEGGSSYNEQFF
>.|TRBJ2-5|.|12|TRBV29-1
TGCAGCGTTGTCGGCTCAAAAGAGACCCAGTACTTC
CSVVGSKETQYF
>.|TRBJ2-3|TRBD1|15|TRBV5-1
TGCGCCAGCAGCTCTAGGACAGGGCCCACAGATACGCAGTATTTT
CASSSRTGPTDTQYF
>.|TRBJ2-3|.|10|TRBV29-1
TGCAGCGTTGGCACAGATACGCAGTATTTT
CSVGTDTQYF
>.|TRBJ2-3|TRBD2|19|TRBV5-1
TGCGCCAGCAGCTCGGGACTAGCGGGGGGCGGGACTGTGACAGATACGCAGTATTTT
CASSSGLAGGGTVTDTQYF
>.|TRBJ2-2|TRBD2|15|TRBV2
TGTGCCAGCAGTCCTAGCGGGAGCTACACCGGGGAGCTGTTTTTT
CASSPSGSYTGELFF
>.|TRBJ1-6|.|14|TRBV27
TGTGCCAGCAGCCAGTTGCAGGGTTGGTCACCCCTCCACTTT
CASSQLQGWSPLHF
>.|TRBJ2-2|.|14|TRBV7-9
TGTGCCAGCTCTGAGGTTCCGAACACCGGGGAGCTGTTTTTT
CASSEVPNTGELFF
>many|TRBJ2-6|TRBD1|15|TRBV6-1
TGTGCCAGCAGACCCAGGGGGCCTGGGGCCAACGTCCTGACTTTC
CASRPRGPGANVLTF
>few|TRBJ1-2|TRBD1|15|TRBV2
TGTGCCAGCAGTGTTTCGGCAGGGGGCACCTATGGCTACACCTTC
CASSVSAGGTYGYTF